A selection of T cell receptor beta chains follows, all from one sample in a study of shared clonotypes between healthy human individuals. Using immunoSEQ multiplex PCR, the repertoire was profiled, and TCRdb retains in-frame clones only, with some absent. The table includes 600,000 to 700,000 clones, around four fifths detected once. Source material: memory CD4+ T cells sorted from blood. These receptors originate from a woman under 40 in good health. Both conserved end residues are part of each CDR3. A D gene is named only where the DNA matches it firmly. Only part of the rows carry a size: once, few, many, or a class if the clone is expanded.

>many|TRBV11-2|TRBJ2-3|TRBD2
TGTGCCAGCTCTCGCGGCGGGAGCGGCGGAGATACGCAGTATTTT
CASSRGGSGGDTQYF
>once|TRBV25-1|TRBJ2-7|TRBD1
TGTGCCAGCAGGACAGGGGCGGTCGAGCAGTACTTC
CASRTGAVEQYF
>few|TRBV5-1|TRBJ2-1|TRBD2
TGCGCCAGCAGCTCAGCGGGAGGTTACAATGAGCAGTTCTTC
CASSSAGGYNEQFF
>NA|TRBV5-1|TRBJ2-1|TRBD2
TGCGCCAGCAGCCCAGGACTAGCGGAAACCAATGAGCAGTTCTTC
CASSPGLAETNEQFF
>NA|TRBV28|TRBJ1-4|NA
TGTGCCAGCAGTTTACAAAAGTCTTCTGAAAAACTGTTTTTT
CASSLQKSSEKLFF
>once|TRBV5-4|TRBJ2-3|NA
TGTGCCAGCAGCTTCGGGGGCACAGATACGCAGTATTTT
CASSFGGTDTQYF
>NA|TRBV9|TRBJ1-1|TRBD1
TGTGCCAGCAGCGTTACAGGGGGCGGGAGGACTGAAGCTTTCTTT
CASSVTGGGRTEAFF
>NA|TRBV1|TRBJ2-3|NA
TGCACCAGCAGCCAAGTAACGCGACGGATTTTCACAGATACGCAGTATTTT
CTSSQVTRRIFTDTQYF
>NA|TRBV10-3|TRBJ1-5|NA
TGTGCCAGCAGGGATTACAGTAATCAGCCCCAGCATTTT
CASRDYSNQPQHF
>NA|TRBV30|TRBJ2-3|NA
TGTGCCTGGACCATCGGGCAGGGTTTTGGAGATACGCAGTATTTT
CAWTIGQGFGDTQYF
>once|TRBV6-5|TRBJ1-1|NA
TGTGCCAGCACTTACGGGTCGGGACAAGAAGCTTTCTTT
CASTYGSGQEAFF
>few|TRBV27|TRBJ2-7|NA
TGTGCCAGCAGGCGGACGGCGCCCCCCTCCTACGAGCAGTACTTC
CASRRTAPPSYEQYF
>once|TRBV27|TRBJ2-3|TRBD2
TGTGCCAGCAGTTCACGGACTAGTTTAGATACGCAGTATTTT
CASSSRTSLDTQYF
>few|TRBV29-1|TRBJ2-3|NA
TGCAGCGCCTCACAGTTCTCCGGTTCGAATACGCAGTATTTT
CSASQFSGSNTQYF
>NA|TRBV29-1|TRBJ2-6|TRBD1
TGCAGCGTTCGTGCGACCGGGACAGGGGCTTCTGGGGCCAACGTCCTGACTTTC
CSVRATGTGASGANVLTF
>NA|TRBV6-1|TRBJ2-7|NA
TGTGCCAGCAGGATAGGGGGTCAGTACTCCGAGCAGTACTTC
CASRIGGQYSEQYF
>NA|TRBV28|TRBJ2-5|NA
TGTGCCAGCAGTACGCAGTCCCGTTTAGAGACCCAGTACTTC
CASSTQSRLETQYF
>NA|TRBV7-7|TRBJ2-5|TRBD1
TGTGCCAGCAGCTCCTACAGGGGAGTTGGAGAGACCCAGTACTTC
CASSSYRGVGETQYF
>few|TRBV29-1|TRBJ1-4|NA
TGCAGCGCTGGAGGGAGGGGGGAAAAACTGTTTTTT
CSAGGRGEKLFF
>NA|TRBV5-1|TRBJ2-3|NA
TGCGCCAGCAGCTTGGCCGTAACTGTATCCGGGCAAGATACGCAGTATTTT
CASSLAVTVSGQDTQYF
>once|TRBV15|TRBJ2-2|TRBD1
TGTGCCACCAGCAGGGACAGGTTTACCGGGGAGCTGTTTTTT
CATSRDRFTGELFF
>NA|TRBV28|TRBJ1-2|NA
TGTGCCAGCAGTTTAGGGGGCTCAGGGTATGGCTACACCTTC
CASSLGGSGYGYTF
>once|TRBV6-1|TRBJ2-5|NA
TGTGCCAGCAGGGACTTTGGGGGTCAAGAGACCCAGTACTTC
CASRDFGGQETQYF
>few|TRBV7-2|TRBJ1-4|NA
TGTGCCAGCAGCCGTAACGGTGATCCTAATGAAAAACTGTTTTTT
CASSRNGDPNEKLFF
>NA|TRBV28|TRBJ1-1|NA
TGTGCCAGCGGCAGCTTCCCGAACACTGAAGCTTTCTTT
CASGSFPNTEAFF
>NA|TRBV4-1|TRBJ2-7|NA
TGCGCCAGCAGCCATCTTTCCGGGACCGGCGTAGGCGAGCAGTACTTC
CASSHLSGTGVGEQYF
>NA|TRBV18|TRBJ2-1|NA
TGTGCCAGCTCACCGGGACAAGACAATGAGCAGTTCTTC
CASSPGQDNEQFF
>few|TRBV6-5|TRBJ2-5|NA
TGTGCCAGCAGTCCCCTGAATTGGCAAGAGACCCAGTACTTC
CASSPLNWQETQYF
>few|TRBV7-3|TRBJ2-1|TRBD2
TGTGCCAGCAGCCAATCGCGGGGGATGGGCAATGAGCAGTTCTTC
CASSQSRGMGNEQFF
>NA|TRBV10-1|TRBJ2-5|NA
TGCGCCAGCAGTGAGGCTTTAGCGGAGACCCAGTACTTC
CASSEALAETQYF
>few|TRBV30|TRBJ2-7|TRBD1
TGTGCCTGGAGTGTACGGGCAGGGGGCGAGCAGTACTTC
CAWSVRAGGEQYF
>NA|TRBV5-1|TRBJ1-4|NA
TGCGCCAGCAGCTTAGGGGCAACTAATGAAAAACTGTTTTTT
CASSLGATNEKLFF
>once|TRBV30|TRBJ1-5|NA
TGTGCCTGGAGTGGAGGAGGCTCACGCCAGCATTTT
CAWSGGGSRQHF
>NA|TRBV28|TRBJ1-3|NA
TGTGCCAGCAGTTTTGCCACAGGCTCTGGAAACACCATATATTTT
CASSFATGSGNTIYF
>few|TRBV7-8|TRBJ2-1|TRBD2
TGTGCCAGCAGCTCGTTAACTAGCGGGAGGGCCATTGAGCAGTTCTTC
CASSSLTSGRAIEQFF
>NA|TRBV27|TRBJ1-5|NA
TGTGCCAGCAGTACTGGACAGCTCGGGCAGCCCCAGCATTTT
CASSTGQLGQPQHF
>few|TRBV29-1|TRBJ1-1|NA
TGCAGCGTTGGGAGGAAGGTAGAAGCTTTCTTT
CSVGRKVEAFF
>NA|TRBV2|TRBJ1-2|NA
TGTGCCAGCAGTGAATTATCCTTCTATGGCTACACCTTC
CASSELSFYGYTF
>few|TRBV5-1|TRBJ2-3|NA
TGCGCCAGCAGCGATGGACAGTACCAAGATACGCAGTATTTT
CASSDGQYQDTQYF
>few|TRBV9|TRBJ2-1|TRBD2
TGTGCCAGCAGCGTAGCTTGGGGTAGCGGGAGCCATGAGCAGTTCTTC
CASSVAWGSGSHEQFF
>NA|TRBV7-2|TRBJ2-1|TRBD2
TGTGCCAGCAGCCTCCCAGGCCTAGCGGGAGGGTTCAATGAGCAGTTCTTC
CASSLPGLAGGFNEQFF
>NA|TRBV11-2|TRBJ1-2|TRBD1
TGTGCCAGCAGCACCGGGACAGGGGGAATAAGTGGCTACACCTTC
CASSTGTGGISGYTF